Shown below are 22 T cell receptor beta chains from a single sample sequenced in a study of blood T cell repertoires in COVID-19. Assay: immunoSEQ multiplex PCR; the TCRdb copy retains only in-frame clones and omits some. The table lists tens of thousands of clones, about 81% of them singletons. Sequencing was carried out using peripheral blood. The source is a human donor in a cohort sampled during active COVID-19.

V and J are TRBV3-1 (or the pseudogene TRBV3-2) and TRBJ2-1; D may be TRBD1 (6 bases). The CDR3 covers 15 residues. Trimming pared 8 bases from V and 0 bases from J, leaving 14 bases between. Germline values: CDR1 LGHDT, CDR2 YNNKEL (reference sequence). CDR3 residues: CASAAGATSYNEQFF. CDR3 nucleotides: TGTGCCAGCGCAGCAGGGGCTACCTCCTACAATGAGCAGTTCTTC.

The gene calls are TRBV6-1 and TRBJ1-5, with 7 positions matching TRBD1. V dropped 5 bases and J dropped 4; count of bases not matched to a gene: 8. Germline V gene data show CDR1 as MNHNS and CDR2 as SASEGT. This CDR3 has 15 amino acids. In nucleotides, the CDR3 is TGTGCCAGCAGTTCCCTGACAGGGCAGAATCAGCCCCAGCATTTT. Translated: CASSSLTGQNQPQHF.

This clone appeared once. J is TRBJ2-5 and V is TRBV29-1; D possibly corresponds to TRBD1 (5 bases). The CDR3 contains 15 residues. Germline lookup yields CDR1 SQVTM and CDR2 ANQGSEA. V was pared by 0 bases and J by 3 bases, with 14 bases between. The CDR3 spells CSVEDLQDIKETQYF. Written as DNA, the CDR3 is TGCAGCGTTGAAGATTTGCAGGACATAAAAGAGACCCAGTACTTC.

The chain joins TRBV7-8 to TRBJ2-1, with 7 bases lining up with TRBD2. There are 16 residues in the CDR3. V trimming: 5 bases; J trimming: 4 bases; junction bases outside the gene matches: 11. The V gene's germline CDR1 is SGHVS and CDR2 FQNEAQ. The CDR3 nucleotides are TGTGCCAGCAGCCTAGTGGGAGGGAGAGATTACAATGAGCAGTTCTTC. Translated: CASSLVGGRDYNEQFF.

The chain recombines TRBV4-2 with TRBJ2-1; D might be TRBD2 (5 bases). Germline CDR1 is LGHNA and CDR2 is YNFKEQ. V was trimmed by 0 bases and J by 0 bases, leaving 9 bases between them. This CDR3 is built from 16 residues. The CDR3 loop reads CASSQETTLSYNEQFF. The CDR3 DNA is TGTGCCAGCAGCCAAGAGACTACCCTCTCCTACAATGAGCAGTTCTTC.

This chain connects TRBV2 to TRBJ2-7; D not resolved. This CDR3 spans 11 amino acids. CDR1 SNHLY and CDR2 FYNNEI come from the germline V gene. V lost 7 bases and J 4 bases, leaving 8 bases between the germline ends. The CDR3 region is CASKETYEQYF. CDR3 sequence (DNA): TGTGCCAGCAAGGAGACGTACGAGCAGTACTTC.

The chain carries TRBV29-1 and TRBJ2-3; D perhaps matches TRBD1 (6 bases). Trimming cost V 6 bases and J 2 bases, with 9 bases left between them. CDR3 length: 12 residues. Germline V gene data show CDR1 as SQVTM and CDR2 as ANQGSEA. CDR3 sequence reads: CSVGQTTDTQYF. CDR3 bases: TGCAGCGTCGGACAGACCACAGATACGCAGTATTTT.

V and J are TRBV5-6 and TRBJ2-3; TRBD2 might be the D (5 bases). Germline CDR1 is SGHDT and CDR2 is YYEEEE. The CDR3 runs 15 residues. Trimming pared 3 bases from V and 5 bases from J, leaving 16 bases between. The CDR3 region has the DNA TGTGCCAGCAGCTCGCCGGGGTCCCGGGGAGATACGCAGTATTTT. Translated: CASSSPGSRGDTQYF.

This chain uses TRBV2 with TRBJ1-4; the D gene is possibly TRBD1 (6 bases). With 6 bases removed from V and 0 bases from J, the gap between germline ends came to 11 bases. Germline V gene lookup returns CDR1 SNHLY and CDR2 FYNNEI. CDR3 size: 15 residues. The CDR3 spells CASSVQGTTNEKLFF. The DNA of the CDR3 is TGTGCCAGCAGCGTACAGGGAACAACTAATGAAAAACTGTTTTTT.

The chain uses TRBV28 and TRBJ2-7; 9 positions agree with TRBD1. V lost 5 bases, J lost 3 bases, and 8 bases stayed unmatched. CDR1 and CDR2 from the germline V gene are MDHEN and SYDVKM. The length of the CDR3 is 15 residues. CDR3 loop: CASSLHRDRVYEQYF. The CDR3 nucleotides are TGTGCCAGCAGTCTCCACCGGGACAGGGTCTACGAGCAGTACTTC.

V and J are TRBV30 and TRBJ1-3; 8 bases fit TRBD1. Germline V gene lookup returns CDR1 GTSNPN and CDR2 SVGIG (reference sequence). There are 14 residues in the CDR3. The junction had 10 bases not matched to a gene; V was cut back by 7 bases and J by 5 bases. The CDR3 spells CASRSHRGRNTIYF. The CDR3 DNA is TGTGCCTCACGCTCCCACAGGGGGAGAAACACCATATATTTT.

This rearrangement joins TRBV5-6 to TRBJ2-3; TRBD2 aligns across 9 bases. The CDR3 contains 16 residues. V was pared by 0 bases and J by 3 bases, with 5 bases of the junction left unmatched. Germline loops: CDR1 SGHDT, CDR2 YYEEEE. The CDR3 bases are TGTGCCAGCAGCTTGGATGCGGGAGGGCAAACAGATACGCAGTATTTT. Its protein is CASSLDAGGQTDTQYF.

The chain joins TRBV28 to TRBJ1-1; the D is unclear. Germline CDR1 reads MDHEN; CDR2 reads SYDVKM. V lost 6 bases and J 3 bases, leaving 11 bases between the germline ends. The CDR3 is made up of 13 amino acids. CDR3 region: CASSKMRDTEAFF. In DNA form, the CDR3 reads TGTGCCAGCAGCAAAATGAGGGACACTGAAGCTTTCTTT.

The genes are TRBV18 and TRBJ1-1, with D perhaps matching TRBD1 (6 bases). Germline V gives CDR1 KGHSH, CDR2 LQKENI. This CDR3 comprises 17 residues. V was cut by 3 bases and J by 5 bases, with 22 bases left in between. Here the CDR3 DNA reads TGTGCCAGCTCACCTTCACCCCGGGGGGGCCCGACTACTGAAGCTTTCTTT. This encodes CASSPSPRGGPTTEAFF.

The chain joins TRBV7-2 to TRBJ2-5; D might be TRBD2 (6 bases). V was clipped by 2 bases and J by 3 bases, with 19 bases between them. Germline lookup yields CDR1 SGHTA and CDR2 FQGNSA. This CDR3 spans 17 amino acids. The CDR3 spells CASSLKSHSGPKETQYF. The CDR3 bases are TGTGCCAGCAGCTTAAAATCCCATAGCGGCCCAAAAGAGACCCAGTACTTC.

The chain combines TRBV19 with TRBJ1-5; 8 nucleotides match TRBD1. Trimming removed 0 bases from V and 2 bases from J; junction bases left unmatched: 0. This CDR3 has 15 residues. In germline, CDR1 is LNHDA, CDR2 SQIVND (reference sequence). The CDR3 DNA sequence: TGTGCCAGTAGTATAGACAGGGGGCGCAATCAGCCCCAGCATTTT. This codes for CASSIDRGRNQPQHF.

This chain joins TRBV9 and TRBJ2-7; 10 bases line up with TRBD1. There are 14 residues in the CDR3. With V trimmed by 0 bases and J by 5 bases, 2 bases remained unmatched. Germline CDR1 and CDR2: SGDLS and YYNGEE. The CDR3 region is CASSVGQGAHEQYF. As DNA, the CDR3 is TGTGCCAGCAGCGTAGGACAGGGGGCCCACGAGCAGTACTTC.

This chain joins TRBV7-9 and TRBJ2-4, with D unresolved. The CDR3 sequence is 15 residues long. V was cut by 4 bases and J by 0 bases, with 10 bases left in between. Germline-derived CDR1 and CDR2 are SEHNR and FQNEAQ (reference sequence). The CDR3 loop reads CASSSYQVAKNIQYF. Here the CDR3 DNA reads TGTGCCAGCAGCTCCTACCAGGTAGCCAAAAACATTCAGTACTTC. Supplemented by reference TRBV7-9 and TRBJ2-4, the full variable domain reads DTGVSQNPRHKITKRGQNVTFRCDPISEHNRLYWYRQTLGQGPEFLTYFQNEAQLEKSRLLSDRFSAERPKGSFSTLEIQRTEQGDSAMYLCASSSYQVAKNIQYFGAGTRLSVL.

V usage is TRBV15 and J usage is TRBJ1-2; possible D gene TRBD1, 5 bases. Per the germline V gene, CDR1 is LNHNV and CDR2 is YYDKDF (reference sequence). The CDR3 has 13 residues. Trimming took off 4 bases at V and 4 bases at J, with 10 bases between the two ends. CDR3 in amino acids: CATSIGQGYGYTF. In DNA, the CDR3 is TGTGCCACCAGCATTGGGCAGGGCTATGGCTACACCTTC.

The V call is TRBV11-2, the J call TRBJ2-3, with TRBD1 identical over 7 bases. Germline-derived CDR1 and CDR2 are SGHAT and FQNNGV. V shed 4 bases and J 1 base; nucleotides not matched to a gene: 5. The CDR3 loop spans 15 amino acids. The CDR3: CASSSFGQGTDTQYF. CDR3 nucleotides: TGTGCCAGCAGCTCGTTCGGACAGGGCACAGATACGCAGTATTTT.

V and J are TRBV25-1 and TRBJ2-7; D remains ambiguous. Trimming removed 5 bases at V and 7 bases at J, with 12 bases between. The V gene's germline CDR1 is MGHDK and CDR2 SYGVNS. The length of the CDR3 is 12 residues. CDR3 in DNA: TGTGCCAGCAGTCAACCATGCAGGGAGCAGTACTTC. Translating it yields CASSQPCREQYF.

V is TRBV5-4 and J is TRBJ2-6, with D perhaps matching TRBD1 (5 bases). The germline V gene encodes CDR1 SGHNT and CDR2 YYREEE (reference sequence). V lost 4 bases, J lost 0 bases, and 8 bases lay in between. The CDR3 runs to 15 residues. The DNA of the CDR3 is TGTGCCAGCAGCCCCGACAGCTCTGGGGCCAACGTCCTGACTTTC. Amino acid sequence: CASSPDSSGANVLTF.